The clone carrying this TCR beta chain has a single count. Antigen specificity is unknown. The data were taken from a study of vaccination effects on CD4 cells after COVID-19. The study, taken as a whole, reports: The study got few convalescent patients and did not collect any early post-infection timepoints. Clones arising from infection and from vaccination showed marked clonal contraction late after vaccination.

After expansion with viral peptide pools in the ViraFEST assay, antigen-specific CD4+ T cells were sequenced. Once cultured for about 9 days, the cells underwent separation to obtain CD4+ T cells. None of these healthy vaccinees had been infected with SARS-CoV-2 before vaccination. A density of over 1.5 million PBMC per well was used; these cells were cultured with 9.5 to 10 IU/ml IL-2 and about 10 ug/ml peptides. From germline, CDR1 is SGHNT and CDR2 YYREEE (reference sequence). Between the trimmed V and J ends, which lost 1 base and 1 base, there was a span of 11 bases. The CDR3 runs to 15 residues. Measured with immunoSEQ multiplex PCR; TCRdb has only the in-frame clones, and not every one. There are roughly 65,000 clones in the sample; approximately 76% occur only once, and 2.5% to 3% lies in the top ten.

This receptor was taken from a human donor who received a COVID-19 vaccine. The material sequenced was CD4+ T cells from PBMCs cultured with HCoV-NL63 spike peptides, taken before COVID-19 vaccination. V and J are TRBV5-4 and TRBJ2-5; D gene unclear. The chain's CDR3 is CASSLRKDGQETQYF. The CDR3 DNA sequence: TGTGCCAGCAGCTTGAGGAAGGACGGCCAAGAGACCCAGTACTTC.